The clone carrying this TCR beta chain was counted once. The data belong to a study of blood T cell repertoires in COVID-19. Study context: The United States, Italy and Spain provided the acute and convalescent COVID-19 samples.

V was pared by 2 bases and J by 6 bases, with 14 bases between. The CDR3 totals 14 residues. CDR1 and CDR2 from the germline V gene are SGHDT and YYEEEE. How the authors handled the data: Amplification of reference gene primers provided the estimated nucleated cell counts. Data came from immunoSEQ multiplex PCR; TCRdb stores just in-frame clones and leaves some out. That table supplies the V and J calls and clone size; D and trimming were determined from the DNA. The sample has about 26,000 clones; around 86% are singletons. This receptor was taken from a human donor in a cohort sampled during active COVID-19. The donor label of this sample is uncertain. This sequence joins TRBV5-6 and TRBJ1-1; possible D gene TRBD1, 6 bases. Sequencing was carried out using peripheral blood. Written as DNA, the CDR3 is TGTGCCAGCAGCTTCTATTCCAGGGGACCTGAAGCTTTCTTT. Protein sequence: CASSFYSRGPEAFF.